These T cell receptor beta chains were read from a single sample in a study of blood T cell repertoires in COVID-19. This table comes from immunoSEQ multiplex PCR, and its TCRdb copy is limited to in-frame clones, with some not included. The table has 250,000 to 350,000 clones, 90% seen once. The sequenced sample consisted of PBMCs or T cells enriched from blood (not recorded which). These receptors were collected from a woman between 18 and 29 years old with acute COVID-19. CDR3s include the opening cysteine and the closing phenylalanine or tryptophan. D genes are given only for firm matches. The listing skips clone size in some rows; elsewhere it reads once, few, many or a size class.

DNA	CDR3	J	V	D	size
TGTGCCAGCAGCGGACTAGCGGGAGCTGTGGAGACCCAGTACTTC	CASSGLAGAVETQYF	TRBJ2-5	TRBV7-9	TRBD2	NA
TGTGCCAGCTCACCGTCACAGGGTAGAAGTGAAAAACTGTTTTTT	CASSPSQGRSEKLFF	TRBJ1-4	TRBV18	NA	NA
TGCAGTGCCCCCCGGGGGGTACAGAGAGTCTTC	CSAPRGVQRVF	TRBJ2-7	TRBV20-1	TRBD2	NA
TGTGCCAGTAATATTGTCAGTAATTCACCCCTCCACTTT	CASNIVSNSPLHF	TRBJ1-6	TRBV19	NA	NA
TGTGCCAGTAGTATAGCACGGACACCCGGAAACACCATATATTTT	CASSIARTPGNTIYF	TRBJ1-3	TRBV19	NA	NA
TGTGCCAGTAGTATAGATGGGGACAGAATAGAGACCCAGTACTTC	CASSIDGDRIETQYF	TRBJ2-5	TRBV19	TRBD1	NA
TGTGCCAGCAGTACCGGACAGTTAACCAGCAATCAGCCCCAGCATTTT	CASSTGQLTSNQPQHF	TRBJ1-5	TRBV6-2/TRBV6-3	NA	few
TGCAGCGTTGTCCTAGCGGGCACAGATACGCAGTATTTT	CSVVLAGTDTQYF	TRBJ2-3	TRBV29-1	TRBD2	NA
TGTGCCAGCAGCCAAGATCCACTTCCACTTGAGGCCTTTGAACGCTACGAGCAGTACTTC	CASSQDPLPLEAFERYEQYF	TRBJ2-7	TRBV3-1/TRBV3-2	NA	NA
TGCGCCAGCAGAGTGAGCTCTGGGGCCAACGTCCTGACTTTC	CASRVSSGANVLTF	TRBJ2-6	TRBV5-1	NA	NA
TGTGCCTCGCGACCGGGACAGCGGAACACCGGGGAGCTGTTTTTT	CASRPGQRNTGELFF	TRBJ2-2	TRBV30	TRBD1	NA
TGTGCCAGCAGTGAAGTCGGGGGGGCGAATACCAAAAACATTCAGTACTTC	CASSEVGGANTKNIQYF	TRBJ2-4	TRBV6-1	TRBD2	NA
TGTGCCAGCAGTTTAAGGACAGGGGGGGCGGTCGAGCAGTACTTC	CASSLRTGGAVEQYF	TRBJ2-7	TRBV28	TRBD1	NA
TGTGCCAGCAGTTACATGGGACTAGAAGTTAACGAGCAGTACTTC	CASSYMGLEVNEQYF	TRBJ2-7	TRBV6-5	TRBD2	NA
TGTGCCAGCAGCCCAACTCGGACACCCACCGGGGAGCTGTTTTTT	CASSPTRTPTGELFF	TRBJ2-2	TRBV3-1/TRBV3-2	NA	NA
TGCGCCAGCAACAGACTAGACCGGAACACTGAAGCTTTCTTT	CASNRLDRNTEAFF	TRBJ1-1	TRBV5-1	NA	NA
TGTGCCAGCATCCAATTTGGGGGGGAAGAAGCTTTCTTT	CASIQFGGEEAFF	TRBJ1-1	TRBV12-3/TRBV12-4	NA	NA
TGTGCCAGCAGCTCCGGACGGGACAGCAAAAACATTCAGTACTTC	CASSSGRDSKNIQYF	TRBJ2-4	TRBV9	TRBD1	NA
TGCAGTGCTAGTCCAGGGGGAGGCGACGAGCAGTACTTC	CSASPGGGDEQYF	TRBJ2-7	TRBV20-1	NA	NA
TGTGCCAGCAGTAAACGAATGGGCACCTCTGGAAACACCATATATTTT	CASSKRMGTSGNTIYF	TRBJ1-3	TRBV28	NA	NA